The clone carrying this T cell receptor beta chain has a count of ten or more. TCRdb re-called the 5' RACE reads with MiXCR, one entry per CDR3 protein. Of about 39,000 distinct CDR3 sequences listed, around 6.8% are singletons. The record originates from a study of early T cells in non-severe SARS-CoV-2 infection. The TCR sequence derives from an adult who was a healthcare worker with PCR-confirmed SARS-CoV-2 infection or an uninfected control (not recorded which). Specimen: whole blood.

CDR3 sequence (DNA): TGTGCCAGCAGTTACCGGGTCGGTACGAGGAACACTGAAGCTTTCTTT. Protein sequence: CASSYRVGTRNTEAFF. This chain joins TRBV6-5 and TRBJ1-1, with D unclear. V lost 2 bases and J lost 1, with 14 bases in between. Germline V gene lookup returns CDR1 MNHEY and CDR2 SVGAGI. This CDR3 spans 16 amino acids.